This TCR beta chain was documented in a study of blood T cells in healthy people across ages. Overall study findings and caveats: Estimates of total diversity, which came from one million sequenced T cells, were considered to be underestimates.

This clonotype was found a few times. Its antigen is unknown. The second PCR ran roughly 7 to 12 cycles with a sample-barcoded 5' primer and J-beta primers. TCRdb re-called the 5' RACE reads through MiXCR, storing one row per CDR3 protein. This table has under 1,100,000 distinct CDR3 sequences, approximately 26% appearing once. The data were also submitted as part of a second study, on T cells of mothers and their children.

Sequencing was performed on blood. The TCR comes from a girl aged 2 to 9 in good health.

CDR3 region: CASSLLPGGDGYTF. CDR3 in DNA: TGTGCCAGCAGCTTACTACCCGGGGGTGATGGCTACACCTTC. The gene calls are TRBV7-3 and TRBJ1-2, with a weak D call TRBD1 (5 bases). V was clipped by 2 bases and J by 6 bases, with 13 bases between them. This CDR3 has 14 amino acids. CDR1 is SGHTA, CDR2 FQGTGA, per germline.